A single sample is the source of the 27 T cell receptor beta chains below, sequenced in a study of Ad26.COV2.S vaccination and SARS-CoV-2 variants. Produced via immunoSEQ multiplex PCR; TCRdb's table is partial and in-frame only. This table has fewer than 500,000 clones, 80% to 90% appearing once. Regarding treatment: some 20 received Ad26.COV2.S at low or high dose, single or two shots; about 5 received placebo; per-sample allocation not given. Sample collection was performed on day 63 after the first vaccine or placebo injection. The sequenced sample was peripheral blood, obtained in a trial of Ad26.COV2.S vaccine versus placebo. These receptors all come from a person between 18 and 65 years old who received the Ad26.COV2.S COVID-19 vaccine or a placebo.

The rearrangement uses TRBV3-1 (or the pseudogene TRBV3-2) and TRBJ2-1, with 10 nucleotides matching TRBD2. Per the germline V gene, CDR1 is LGHDT and CDR2 is YNNKEL (reference sequence). V dropped 0 bases and J dropped 7; count of bases not matched to a gene: 12. CDR3 length equals 18 residues. The CDR3 bases are TGTGCCAGCAGCCAAGACCCTAGCGGGAGAATCAGGGGAAATGAGCAGTTCTTC. Protein: CASSQDPSGRIRGNEQFF.

The chain couples TRBV19 to TRBJ2-1, with 11 bases that match TRBD2. Trimming at V came to 6 bases and at J to 5 bases, leaving 9 bases not matched to a gene. In germline, CDR1 is LNHDA, CDR2 SQIVND (reference sequence). The CDR3 consists of 16 residues. The CDR3 is CASRRVGTSGHNEQFF. Written as DNA, the CDR3 is TGTGCCAGTAGGCGGGTGGGGACTAGCGGCCACAATGAGCAGTTCTTC. Full variable domain (outside the CDR3, taken from reference TRBV19 and TRBJ2-1): DGGITQSPKYLFRKEGQNVTLSCEQNLNHDAMYWYRQDPGQGLRLIYYSQIVNDFQKGDIAEGYSVSREKKESFPLTVTSAQKNPTAFYLCASRRVGTSGHNEQFFGPGTRLTVL.

The rearrangement joins TRBV20-1 to TRBJ1-5; TRBD1 might be the D (6 bases). V lost 3 bases to trimming and J lost 7 bases, with 16 bases between them. Germline assignment: CDR1 DFQATT and CDR2 SNEGSKA (reference sequence). This CDR3 contains 14 residues. CDR3 bases: TGCAGTGCTAGTGGGGGCCGGGAAAGGCAGCCCCAGCATTTT. The encoded protein is CSASGGRERQPQHF.

V is TRBV7-8 and J is TRBJ2-3; D unresolved. Deletions cut 2 bases from V and 1 base from J, with 10 bases between. Germline assignment: CDR1 SGHVS and CDR2 FQNEAQ. The CDR3 has 15 residues. This chain's CDR3 is CASSLRRHRTDTQYF. DNA of the CDR3: TGTGCCAGCAGCTTACGCCGACATCGCACAGATACGCAGTATTTT.

This chain links TRBV5-1 with TRBJ2-1; 7 bases are a match to TRBD1. CDR3 length equals 13 residues. Germline V gene lookup returns CDR1 SGHRS and CDR2 YFSETQ. Trimming removed 0 bases from V and 9 bases from J; junction bases left unmatched: 3. The CDR3 DNA follows: TGCGCCAGCAGCTTGGGACAGGGCGGTGAGCAGTTCTTC. Translated, it gives CASSLGQGGEQFF.

This sequence joins TRBV4-1 and TRBJ1-4, with a possible D match to TRBD1 (6 bases). CDR3 length: 15 amino acids. Trimming left V 3 bases short and J 8 bases short, with 16 bases between. The V gene's germline CDR1 is MGHRA and CDR2 YSYEKL. The CDR3 here is CASSHTTGVREKLFF. The CDR3 coding sequence is TGCGCCAGCAGCCATACGACAGGAGTGAGGGAAAAACTGTTTTTT.

The chain carries TRBV6-5 and TRBJ2-5; 7 bases match TRBD2. CDR1 and CDR2 (germline): MNHEY, SVGAGI. After removal of 2 bases from V and 1 base from J, the junction contained 4 bases not matched to a gene. The CDR3 runs to 15 residues. CDR3 sequence: CASSYRGGTQETQYF. Here the CDR3 DNA reads TGTGCCAGCAGTTACAGGGGAGGGACCCAAGAGACCCAGTACTTC.

The V gene is TRBV28, the J gene TRBJ1-2; possibly TRBD1 for D (5 bases). Per the germline V gene, CDR1 is MDHEN and CDR2 is SYDVKM. V was clipped by 4 bases and J by 2 bases, with 20 bases between them. The CDR3 is 17 residues long. For the CDR3, the DNA is TGTGCCAGCAGTTCTCCAACGCCATCCAGGGCGAACTATGGCTACACCTTC. It codes for CASSSPTPSRANYGYTF.

This clone showed up just once. This chain links TRBV7-9 with TRBJ1-4; 9 bases are shared with TRBD1. CDR1 and CDR2 (germline): SEHNR, FQNEAQ (reference sequence). This CDR3 spans 18 amino acids. V was clipped by 8 bases and J by 5 bases; unmatched bases: 18. This CDR3 is CASQGTGTGSRINEKLFF. CDR3 sequence (DNA): TGTGCCAGCCAAGGGACCGGGACAGGGTCACGCATCAATGAAAAACTGTTTTTT.

The rearrangement joins TRBV28 to TRBJ1-1; a weak D match, TRBD1 (6 bases). V lost 6 bases to trimming and J lost 1 base, with 9 bases between them. The CDR3 runs 13 residues. Germline V gives CDR1 MDHEN, CDR2 SYDVKM. CDR3 bases: TGTGCCAGCAGAGCGGGACAGAACACTGAAGCTTTCTTT. Protein product: CASRAGQNTEAFF.

CDR3 sequence (DNA): TGTGCCAGCAGCCCTCGGACTAGCGGGAGTGAGACCCAGTACTTC. Amino acids: CASSPRTSGSETQYF. This rearrangement joins TRBV7-6 to TRBJ2-5; 13 bases match TRBD2. The germline V gene encodes CDR1 SGHVS and CDR2 FNYEAQ. The CDR3 has 15 residues. The ends lost 5 bases at V and 5 bases at J; junction bases unmatched: 5.

V is TRBV3-1 (or the pseudogene TRBV3-2) and J is TRBJ2-1; D unresolved. Trimming shortened V by 4 bases and J by 4 bases, and 17 bases separated the two germline ends. The germline CDR1 and CDR2 sequences are LGHDT and YNNKEL (reference sequence). This CDR3 has 16 amino acids. CDR3 sequence reads: CASSPWSIWDYNEQFF. The CDR3 nucleotides read TGTGCCAGCAGCCCTTGGTCGATTTGGGATTACAATGAGCAGTTCTTC.

As for this clone: Other DNA sequences in the same sample also yield this CDR3. The chain combines TRBV7-8 with TRBJ1-5; no definite D call. This CDR3 is built from 14 residues. CDR1 and CDR2 (germline): SGHVS, FQNEAQ. V was pared by 1 base and J by 4 bases, with 8 bases between. The CDR3 DNA reads as TGTGCCAGCAGCTTAGTAGACGGGAATCAGCCCCAGCATTTT. Protein sequence: CASSLVDGNQPQHF. Together with reference TRBV7-8 and TRBJ1-5, the CDR3 gives the full variable domain: GAGVSQSPRYKVAKRGQDVALRCDPISGHVSLFWYQQALGQGPEFLTYFQNEAQLDKSGLPSDRFFAERPEGSVSTLKIQRTQQEDSAVYLCASSLVDGNQPQHFGDGTRLSIL.

This rearrangement joins TRBV29-1 to TRBJ2-3, with 9 bases fitting TRBD1. After removal of 6 bases from V and 7 bases from J, the junction contained 14 bases not matched to a gene. Germline CDR1 is SQVTM and CDR2 is ANQGSEA. The CDR3 has 15 residues. CDR3 region: CSVPTSGQGGYTQYF. The CDR3 DNA is TGCAGCGTCCCCACATCGGGACAGGGAGGCTATACGCAGTATTTT.

This chain connects TRBV11-2 to TRBJ2-1; TRBD2 matches 7 bases. There are 17 residues in the CDR3. In germline, CDR1 is SGHAT, CDR2 FQNNGV. V trimming: 2 bases; J trimming: 9 bases; junction bases outside the gene matches: 16. The DNA for the CDR3 is TGTGCCAGCAGCTTATTCACCTTAGATATTTCGGGAGGTGAGCAGTTCTTC. It is translated as CASSLFTLDISGGEQFF.

This clone occurred a few times. This CDR3 reads CASRFEGTGPGYTF. In DNA, the CDR3 is TGTGCCAGCAGATTTGAAGGGACAGGCCCTGGCTACACCTTC. The rearrangement links TRBV2 to TRBJ1-2; 8 positions match TRBD1. This CDR3 spans 14 amino acids. Trimming removed 6 bases from V and 7 bases from J; junction bases left unmatched: 10. CDR1 is SNHLY and CDR2 is FYNNEI in the germline V gene. Full variable domain (remainder filled in from reference TRBV2 and TRBJ1-2): EPEVTQTPSHQVTQMGQEVILRCVPISNHLYFYWYRQILGQKVEFLVSFYNNEISEKSEIFDDQFSVERPDGSNFTLKIRSTKLEDSAMYFCASRFEGTGPGYTFGSGTRLTVV.

The rearrangement links TRBV29-1 to TRBJ2-1; 9 positions match TRBD2. The junction had 13 bases not matched to a gene; V was cut back by 7 bases and J by 9 bases. Germline lookup yields CDR1 SQVTM and CDR2 ANQGSEA. CDR3 length equals 14 residues. CDR3 sequence (DNA): TGCAGCGCGATGCGGCGGGAGGGCCCGGGTGAGCAGTTCTTC. Translated: CSAMRREGPGEQFF.

This clone was recorded once. The chain recombines TRBV2 with TRBJ1-5; D not resolved. The CDR3 sequence is 15 residues long. Germline CDR1 reads SNHLY; CDR2 reads FYNNEI. The V end lost 5 bases, the J end lost 0 bases, and 11 bases lay between the germline ends. The CDR3 spells CASSWTFNSNQPQHF. The CDR3 DNA reads as TGTGCCAGCAGTTGGACTTTTAATAGCAATCAGCCCCAGCATTTT.

V and J are TRBV6-2 or TRBV6-3 and TRBJ1-2, with no clear D. This CDR3 has 12 residues. Germline V gene lookup returns CDR1 MNHEY and CDR2 SVGEGT. V was clipped by 4 bases and J by 5 bases, with 8 bases between them. The CDR3 protein is CASSSAGYGYTF. The CDR3 DNA sequence: TGTGCCAGCAGTTCAGCGGGGTATGGCTACACCTTC.

The rearrangement uses TRBV2 and TRBJ1-5, with 7 nucleotides matching TRBD1. This CDR3 spans 13 amino acids. Unmatched junction bases numbered 4, after V lost 6 bases and J lost 5 bases. CDR1 is SNHLY and CDR2 is FYNNEI in the germline V gene. Here the CDR3 reads CASRDREHQPQHF. The CDR3 nucleotides read TGTGCCAGCAGAGACAGGGAGCATCAGCCCCAGCATTTT. The full variable domain, rest sourced from reference TRBV2 and TRBJ1-5, is EPEVTQTPSHQVTQMGQEVILRCVPISNHLYFYWYRQILGQKVEFLVSFYNNEISEKSEIFDDQFSVERPDGSNFTLKIRSTKLEDSAMYFCASRDREHQPQHFGDGTRLSIL.

This clone showed up just once. The chain links TRBV7-9 to TRBJ2-6, with 7 positions matching TRBD1. The CDR3 spans 18 residues. V was pared by 3 bases and J by 0 bases, with 8 bases of the junction left unmatched. Germline-derived CDR1 and CDR2 are SEHNR and FQNEAQ (reference sequence). The CDR3 spells CASSFAPGTDSGANVLTF. The CDR3 DNA reads as TGTGCCAGCAGCTTCGCCCCCGGGACAGACTCTGGGGCCAACGTCCTGACTTTC.

The rearrangement joins TRBV5-4 to TRBJ1-3, with 10 bases identical to TRBD1. There are 13 residues in the CDR3. V gave up 4 bases and J gave up 7 bases; unmatched junction bases: 2. Germline CDR1 is SGHNT and CDR2 is YYREEE (reference sequence). The CDR3 nucleotides are TGTGCCAGCAGCCTGGGACAGGGGAACACCATATATTTT. Its protein is CASSLGQGNTIYF.

The chain uses TRBV10-3 and TRBJ2-7; a possible D gene is TRBD1 (7 bases). From germline, CDR1 is ENHRY and CDR2 SYGVKD. V lost 3 bases and J 6 bases, leaving 15 bases between the germline ends. CDR3 length: 14 amino acids. CDR3: CAISDRGTAGEQYV. Written as DNA, the CDR3 is TGTGCCATCAGTGATAGAGGGACAGCGGGCGAGCAGTACGTC.

The chain recombines TRBV24-1 with TRBJ2-3, with D possibly being TRBD1 or TRBD2 (6 bases each). The germline V and J ends were trimmed by 7 bases and 2 bases, with 15 bases remaining between them. Per the germline V gene, CDR1 is KGHDR and CDR2 is SFDVKD. The CDR3 is 15 residues long. The CDR3 coding sequence is TGTGCCACCAGGCCGCGGGACACCGACACAGATACGCAGTATTTT. This gives the protein CATRPRDTDTDTQYF.

In nucleotides, the CDR3 is TGTGCCAGCAGCTTAGTGGGTAGCGTCCGAACCGAGACCCAGTACTTC. Its translation is CASSLVGSVRTETQYF. The rearrangement links TRBV7-8 to TRBJ2-5; the D gene is possibly TRBD2 (5 bases). The CDR3 length is 16 residues. With 1 base removed from V and 5 bases from J, the gap between germline ends came to 17 bases. Germline V gene data show CDR1 as SGHVS and CDR2 as FQNEAQ.

The chain joins TRBV21-1 to TRBJ2-7; the table names TRBD2, a call not compared with the DNA. TRBV21-1 corresponds to a pseudogene. The CDR3 totals 17 residues. In DNA form, the CDR3 reads TGTGCCAGCAGCAACGGGAGGACTAGCGGGAGGGCCCACGAGCAGTACGTC. Amino acids: CASSNGRTSGRAHEQYV.

Comments on this clone: Other DNA sequences from this sample encode an identical CDR3 as well. The chain carries TRBV7-9 and TRBJ1-6; D gene ambiguous. V was cut by 3 bases and J by 6 bases, with 6 bases left in between. There are 13 residues in the CDR3. CDR1 and CDR2 (germline): SEHNR, FQNEAQ (reference sequence). The CDR3 DNA reads as TGTGCCAGCAGCTTCGAGGGTAATTCACCCCTCCACTTT. It is translated as CASSFEGNSPLHF.